The clone carrying this T cell receptor (beta chain) was seen ten or more times. This sample stems from a study of shared clonotypes between healthy human individuals. Per germline, CDR1 GTSNPN and CDR2 SVGIG (reference sequence). CDR3 size: 15 residues. V lost 4 bases and J lost 4, with 19 bases in between. Evenly divided among several immunoSEQ plates was the genomic DNA of each subset. The method was immunoSEQ multiplex PCR; TCRdb's version includes in-frame clones alone and lacks a portion of them. The repertoire holds more than 450,000 clones, approximately 79% seen once, with 10% to 15% in the top ten.

The rearrangement joins TRBV30 to TRBJ2-5; TRBD2 might be the D (6 bases). The sequencing input was PBMCs. The TCR comes from a woman aged 40 to 50 in good health. Some clones in this sample may be carry-over from other donors' samples. The CDR3 reads CAWTAAGGTGETQYF. The CDR3 region has the DNA TGTGCCTGGACCGCGGCGGGCGGGACCGGAGAGACCCAGTACTTC.